The clone carrying this T cell receptor beta chain came up many times. These data come from a study of molecular identifiers for immune sequencing clone quantification. Overall study: Four of five splits of RNA from 20,000 or 100,000 naive CD8 cells were sequenced in replicates.

Germline V gene sequence: CDR1 MNHNS, CDR2 SASEGT. The CDR3 totals 13 residues. V was trimmed by 7 bases and J by 5 bases, leaving 14 bases between them. For bulk TCR libraries, previously described methods and listed TCR primers were used. TCRdb used MiXCR to reprocess the PCR reads, holding one entry per CDR3 protein. The sample lists roughly 300,000 distinct CDR3 sequences; about 22% were seen once. This chain links TRBV6-1 with TRBJ1-1; possibly TRBD1 for D (6 bases). The sequenced material came from naive CD8+ T cells from blood, with Jurkat cell RNA spiked in. Subset of the sample: FACS-sorted CD8+CD4-CCR7+CD45RA+ naive T cells. The source is a human donor in good health. Some libraries in this study had Jurkat cell RNA spiked in. The CDR3 sequence is CASNLRGRTEAFF. The CDR3 DNA follows: TGTGCCAGCAACCTCCGGGGGCGGACTGAAGCTTTCTTT.